These 12 T cell receptor beta chains originate from one sample sequenced in a study of cytomegalovirus exposure and HLA in healthy donors. The PCR used 60 Vbeta and 13 Jbeta primers. TCRdb keeps only in-frame clones here, not all; method: immunoSEQ multiplex PCR. The sample has 64,000 or so clones; roughly 67% are singletons. Sample: PBMCs. These receptors were collected from a man aged 35-49 years in good health and CMV-seropositive.

This CDR3 reads CASLARGLSSYEQYF. CDR3 nucleotides: TGTGCCAGCCTGGCGAGGGGGCTTTCGTCCTACGAGCAGTACTTC. V and J are TRBV6-1 and TRBJ2-7; TRBD1 aligns across 7 bases. This CDR3 region has 15 residues. The junction had 11 bases not matched to a gene; V was cut back by 8 bases and J by 1 base. Germline V gene data show CDR1 as MNHNS and CDR2 as SASEGT.

The chain joins TRBV4-1 to TRBJ1-4; TRBD1 might be the D (6 bases). V was clipped by 4 bases and J by 6 bases, with 12 bases between them. Germline V gene sequence: CDR1 MGHRA, CDR2 YSYEKL. The CDR3 is 14 amino acids. This CDR3 is CASSPPGVDEKLFF. The CDR3 DNA reads TGCGCCAGCAGCCCCCCAGGGGTCGATGAAAAACTGTTTTTT.

The chain carries TRBV29-1 and TRBJ1-1, with D tentatively TRBD1 (5 bases). There are 13 residues in the CDR3. Trimming left V 7 bases short and J 0 bases short, with 12 bases between. The germline CDR1 and CDR2 sequences are SQVTM and ANQGSEA. The CDR3 DNA reads TGCAGCGCGAATAGGGGTTTGAACACTGAAGCTTTCTTT. It specifies CSANRGLNTEAFF.

V is TRBV9 and J is TRBJ2-1, with 9 bases aligning to TRBD2. The trim removed 0 bases at V and 6 bases at J, leaving 7 bases unmatched. This CDR3 has 16 residues. CDR1 is SGDLS, CDR2 YYNGEE, per germline. CDR3 in DNA: TGTGCCAGCAGCGTAGGCGGGAGGGCCATTATCAATGAGCAGTTCTTC. Protein sequence: CASSVGGRAIINEQFF.

The rearrangement links TRBV4-2 to TRBJ1-5; no definite D call. V was pared by 0 bases and J by 0 bases, with 15 bases between. CDR3 length: 18 residues. From germline, CDR1 is LGHNA and CDR2 YNFKEQ. The chain's CDR3 is CASSQDLQSTYSNQPQHF. CDR3 in DNA: TGTGCCAGCAGCCAAGACCTACAGTCCACCTATAGCAATCAGCCCCAGCATTTT.

The J gene is TRBJ1-1, the V gene TRBV7-9; TRBD1 is a possible D gene (5 bases). V was pared by 1 base and J by 7 bases, with 10 bases between. Germline lookup yields CDR1 SEHNR and CDR2 FQNEAQ (reference sequence). The CDR3 is made up of 13 amino acids. CDR3 amino acids: CASSLVLGLEAFF. The CDR3 DNA reads as TGTGCCAGCAGCTTAGTACTGGGACTTGAAGCTTTCTTT.

This sequence joins TRBV5-1 and TRBJ2-2; the match to TRBD2 covers 7 bases. The CDR3 extends over 17 amino acids. Germline CDR1 is SGHRS and CDR2 is YFSETQ. Trimming cost V 0 bases and J 7 bases; bases outside gene matches: 12. The DNA of the CDR3 is TGCGCCAGCAGCTTGGCCAAGACTAGCACTAACGGCGGGGAGCTGTTTTTT. Encoded protein: CASSLAKTSTNGGELFF.

This clone was seen just once. DNA of the CDR3: TGTGCCAGCAGCTCGGGACTAGCATGGACCCAGTACTTC. It codes for CASSSGLAWTQYF. The chain recombines TRBV7-9 with TRBJ2-5; 9 bases are a match to TRBD2. J was trimmed by 7 bases and V by 4 bases; bases with no gene match: 4. The V gene's germline CDR1 is SEHNR and CDR2 FQNEAQ (reference sequence). The CDR3 has 13 amino acids. The whole variable domain, remainder taken from reference TRBV7-9 and TRBJ2-5, is DTGVSQNPRHKITKRGQNVTFRCDPISEHNRLYWYRQTLGQGPEFLTYFQNEAQLEKSRLLSDRFSAERPKGSFSTLEIQRTEQGDSAMYLCASSSGLAWTQYFGPGTRLLVL.

This rearrangement joins TRBV5-1 to TRBJ2-1, with 11 bases aligning to TRBD2. The CDR3 totals 18 residues. The germline CDR1 and CDR2 sequences are SGHRS and YFSETQ. J gave up 0 bases and V 3 bases, and 8 bases lay outside the gene matches. This CDR3 is CASSSGTSGRSSYNEQFF. The CDR3 region has the DNA TGCGCCAGCAGCTCCGGGACTAGCGGTCGGAGCTCCTACAATGAGCAGTTCTTC.

The chain employs TRBV27 and TRBJ1-1, with D unclear. Trimming stripped 4 bases from V and 4 bases from J, with 10 bases between. The germline CDR1 and CDR2 sequences are MNHEY and SMNVEV (reference sequence). CDR3 length: 13 amino acids. The CDR3 sequence is CASSYEGTTEAFF. CDR3 in DNA: TGTGCCAGCAGTTACGAGGGAACCACTGAAGCTTTCTTT.

The chain uses TRBV4-2 and TRBJ2-3, with a tentative D call TRBD2 (6 bases). The germline V gene encodes CDR1 LGHNA and CDR2 YNFKEQ. This CDR3 has 16 residues. Trimming stripped 1 base from V and 8 bases from J, with 19 bases between. CDR3 sequence (DNA): TGTGCCAGCAGCCAAGCTGCTAGCGCGGCTCTAGCTACGCAGTATTTT. It yields the protein CASSQAASAALATQYF.

This rearrangement joins TRBV4-3 to TRBJ2-7; D may be TRBD1 (6 bases). Per the germline V gene, CDR1 is LGHNA and CDR2 is YSLEER. Trimming stripped 0 bases from V and 3 bases from J, with 12 bases between. This CDR3 spans 15 amino acids. The CDR3 bases are TGCGCCAGCAGCCAAGAAGCGCAGGGGATCTACGAGCAGTACTTC. Translated: CASSQEAQGIYEQYF.